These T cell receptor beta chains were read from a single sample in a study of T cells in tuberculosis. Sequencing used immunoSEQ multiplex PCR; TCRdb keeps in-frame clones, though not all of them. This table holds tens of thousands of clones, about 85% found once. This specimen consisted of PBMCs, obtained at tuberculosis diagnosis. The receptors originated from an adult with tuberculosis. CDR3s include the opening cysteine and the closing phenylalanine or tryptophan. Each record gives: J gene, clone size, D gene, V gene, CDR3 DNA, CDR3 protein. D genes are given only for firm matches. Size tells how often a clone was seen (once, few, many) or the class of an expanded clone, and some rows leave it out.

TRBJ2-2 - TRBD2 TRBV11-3 TGTGCCAGCAGCTTCGGACTAGCGGGAGATTACACCGGGGAGCTGTTTTTT CASSFGLAGDYTGELFF
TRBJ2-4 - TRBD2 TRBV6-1 TGTGCCAGCAGTGAAGCAATGCGGGGGGGCGAAAACATTCAGTACTTC CASSEAMRGGENIQYF
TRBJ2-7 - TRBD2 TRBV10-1 TGCGCCAGCAGTGAGGCCGGGACTAGGGGCTGGGAGCAGTACTTC CASSEAGTRGWEQYF
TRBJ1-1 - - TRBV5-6 TGTGCCAGCAGCTCGGCCGCATTCGGGGCTGAAGCTTTCTTT CASSSAAFGAEAFF
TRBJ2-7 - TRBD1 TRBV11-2 TGTGCCAGCAGCGCCCGTGCCGGGACAGGGGGATTCGAGCAGTACTTC CASSARAGTGGFEQYF
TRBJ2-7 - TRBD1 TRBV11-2 TGTGCCAGCAGCCCCCCGGACAGGGCCTACGAGCAGTACTTC CASSPPDRAYEQYF
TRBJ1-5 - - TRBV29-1 TGCAGCGTCGGACGGGACACGAATCAGCCCCAGCATTTT CSVGRDTNQPQHF
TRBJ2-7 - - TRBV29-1 TGCAGCGTTGTAGCGGAGAACTCCTACGAGCAGTACTTC CSVVAENSYEQYF
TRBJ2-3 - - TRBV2 TGTGCCAGCAGTGCCCACAGGGCTGGAGGAGATACGCAGTATTTT CASSAHRAGGDTQYF
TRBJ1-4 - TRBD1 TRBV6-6 TGTGCCAGCAGTGACAGGGGGGGACTGTTTTTT CASSDRGGLFF
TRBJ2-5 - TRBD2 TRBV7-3 TGTGCCAGCAGCTTGGGAGCGGGAGGGGCAGAGACCCAGTACTTC CASSLGAGGAETQYF
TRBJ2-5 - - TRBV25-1 TGTGCCAGCAGTGAAGGGAGGGGGAGGGGAGAGACCCAGTACTTC CASSEGRGRGETQYF
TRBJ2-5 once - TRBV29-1 TGCAGCGTTGCCTACCTGTACCAAGAGACCCAGTACTTC CSVAYLYQETQYF
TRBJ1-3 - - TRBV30 TGTGCCTGGATGGAGGGGACCACTGGAAACACCATATATTTT CAWMEGTTGNTIYF
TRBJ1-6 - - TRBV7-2 TGTGCCAGCAGCCCTTGGACAGCCTACCCCCTCCACTTT CASSPWTAYPLHF
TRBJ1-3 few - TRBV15 TGTGCCACCTCTCGTAGACAGGTCAGCTCTGGAAACACCATATATTTT CATSRRQVSSGNTIYF
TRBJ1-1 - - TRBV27 TGTGCCAGCAGTGCCCTTAGAGGCTTGAACACTGAAGCTTTCTTT CASSALRGLNTEAFF
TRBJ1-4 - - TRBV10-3 TGTGCCATCAGTGAGTCGACAGGAAGAAATGAAAAACTGTTTTTT CAISESTGRNEKLFF
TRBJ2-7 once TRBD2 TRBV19 TGTGCCAGTAGGAAACTAGCGGGAGTCTCCTACGAGCAGTACTTC CASRKLAGVSYEQYF
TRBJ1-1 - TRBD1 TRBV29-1 TGCAGCGTTGTGAGGGGACAGGGGGCGTCGGTCACTGAAGCTTTCTTT CSVVRGQGASVTEAFF
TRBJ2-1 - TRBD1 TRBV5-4 TGTGCCAGCAGCTTGACAGGGGCCGGGAATGAGCAGTTCTTC CASSLTGAGNEQFF
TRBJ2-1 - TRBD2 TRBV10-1 TGCGCCAGCAGTCTTAGCGGGGGGGTCGGCAATGAGCAGTTCTTC CASSLSGGVGNEQFF
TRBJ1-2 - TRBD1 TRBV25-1 TGTGCCAGCAGTGCGGGAGGGGACAGCTCTTATGGCTACACCTTC CASSAGGDSSYGYTF
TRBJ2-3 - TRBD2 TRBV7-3 TGTGCCAGCAGCCACCGGGAGGAGGGGAGCACAGATACGCAGTATTTT CASSHREEGSTDTQYF
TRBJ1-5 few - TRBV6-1 TGTGCCAGCAGTGAAGCGGCAGGGCATCAGCCCCAGCATTTT CASSEAAGHQPQHF
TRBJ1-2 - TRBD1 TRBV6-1 TGTGCCAGCACTTCGGGAACAGGGGGCGACTATGGCTACACCTTC CASTSGTGGDYGYTF
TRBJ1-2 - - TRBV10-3 TGTGCCATCAAAGAGACAGGCCGATCTAACTATGGCTACACCTTC CAIKETGRSNYGYTF
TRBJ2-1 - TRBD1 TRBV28 TGTGCCAGCAGTTCAACGGGACAGACTAACAATGAGCAGTTCTTC CASSSTGQTNNEQFF
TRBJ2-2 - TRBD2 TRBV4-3 TGCGCCAGCAGCCAAGTGGTCTGGACTAGCGGTGATGAAAACACCGGGGAGCTGTTTTTT CASSQVVWTSGDENTGELFF
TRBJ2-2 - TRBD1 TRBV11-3 TGTGCCAGCAGCTTATTTCAGGGGGCTATCGCCGGGGAGCTGTTTTTT CASSLFQGAIAGELFF
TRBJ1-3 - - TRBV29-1 TGCAGCGCTCGGGACTCTCGAAACACCATATATTTT CSARDSRNTIYF
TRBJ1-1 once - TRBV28 TGTGCCAGCAGGGAGGTGAGGCGGGACACTGAAGCTTTCTTT CASREVRRDTEAFF
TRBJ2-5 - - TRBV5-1 TGCGCCAGCAGCTTGGCCCCTCCAGAGACCCAGTACTTC CASSLAPPETQYF